One and the same sample provided the 24 T cell receptor beta chains below, sequenced in a study of tumor and adjacent non-tumor tissue in lung cancer. The library came from three nested PCR rounds adapted from ARM-PCR protocols. TCRdb re-analysed the multiplex PCR reads in MiXCR, keeping a single row per CDR3 protein. Here the sample spans fewer than 150,000 distinct CDR3 sequences, approximately 66% being singletons. The template was RNA from unsorted bulk tissue. The sequenced material came from lung tumor tissue. Receptor source: a man aged 55 to 70 with small cell lung cancer.

A note on this clonotype: A read error is possible here, since a much larger clone lies one base away. Likely a read error: the CDR3 ends without its conserved phenylalanine or tryptophan. The V gene is TRBV6-1, the J gene TRBJ2-7, with TRBD1 identical over 8 bases. Germline CDR1 reads MNHNS; CDR2 reads SASEGT. CDR3 length: 16 residues. V lost 5 bases, J lost 0 bases, and 9 bases stayed unmatched. The CDR3 loop is CASSPRRTGSSYEQYI. The CDR3, as DNA: TGTGCCAGCAGTCCTAGAAGGACAGGGAGCTCCTACGAGCAGTACATC.

The genes are TRBV6-6 and TRBJ2-7; D perhaps matches TRBD2 (6 bases). Germline V gives CDR1 MNHNY, CDR2 SVGAGI (reference sequence). The CDR3 has 15 amino acids. The ends were cut back, 10 bases at V and 0 bases at J, with 19 bases in the middle. The CDR3 bases are TGTGCCAACACTACTCAGGGACTCAGCTCCTACGAGCAGTACTTC. Protein product: CANTTQGLSSYEQYF.

About this clonotype: Just one base apart from a much larger clone, this may be a read error. The V gene is TRBV4-2, the J gene TRBJ2-7, with TRBD2 identical over 7 bases. V gave up 0 bases and J gave up 6 bases; unmatched junction bases: 8. Looked up from germline, CDR1 is LGHNA and CDR2 is YNFKEQ. The CDR3 is 15 residues long. The CDR3 here is CASSQEGGVPSEQYF. The CDR3 coding sequence is TGTGCCAGCAGCCAAGAGGGAGGGGTTCCTAGCGAGCAGTACTTC.

The CDR3 nucleotides are TGTGCCAGCAGTTTCAGTGGACTAGCGGGAAACAATGAGCAGTTCTTC. Amino acid sequence: CASSFSGLAGNNEQFF. V is TRBV28 and J is TRBJ2-1; 12 bases match TRBD2. Germline V CDR1 and CDR2: MDHEN, SYDVKM. J gave up 5 bases and V 3 bases, and 5 bases lay outside the gene matches. This CDR3 is built from 16 residues.

The chain carries TRBV11-2 and TRBJ2-4; D gene ambiguous. Trimming took 9 bases from V and 9 from J, leaving 18 bases between them. This CDR3 region has 13 residues. CDR1 is SGHAT and CDR2 is FQNNGV in the germline V gene. The CDR3 is CASRLEAAGIQYF. CDR3 DNA sequence: TGTGCCAGTCGCTTAGAGGCAGCAGGCATTCAGTACTTC.

A word on this clonotype: The junction does not match germline at one end; this may be a read error. The chain recombines TRBV11-2 with TRBJ2-4, with no clear D. Germline loops: CDR1 SGHAT, CDR2 FQNNGV. This CDR3 contains 19 residues. CDR3 in amino acids: CASSLAAPYNLTAKNIQYF. DNA for the CDR3: TGTGCCAGCAGCTTAGCGGCACCGTACAATCTAACGGCCAAAAACATTCAGTATTTC.

Notes on this clonotype: Relative to the germline gene, one junction end is altered; a read error may explain this. This sequence joins TRBV12-3 or TRBV12-4 and TRBJ2-1; 9 bases agree with TRBD2. This CDR3 contains 14 residues. CDR3 sequence (DNA): TGTGTCAGCACCATAGCGGGAGTAGTGAATGAGCAGTTCTTC. This encodes CVSTIAGVVNEQFF.

The V call is TRBV5-1, the J call TRBJ2-1; 7 bases are a match to TRBD1. Germline V gives CDR1 SGHRS, CDR2 YFSETQ. The CDR3 is 15 residues long. The J segment lost 2 bases and the V segment lost 3 bases, leaving 5 bases of the junction unmatched. The CDR3 here is CASSSSGTAYNEQFF. The CDR3 region has the DNA TGCGCCAGCAGCTCCTCCGGGACAGCCTACAATGAGCAGTTCTTC.

This clonotype was detected ten times or more. The chain recombines TRBV6-1 with TRBJ1-1, with D unresolved. Trimming took off 2 bases at V and 1 base at J, with 5 bases between the two ends. The CDR3 runs to 13 residues. In germline, CDR1 is MNHNS, CDR2 SASEGT. The CDR3 region is CASSEFGNTEAFF. The CDR3 coding sequence is TGTGCCAGCAGTGAATTTGGGAACACTGAAGCTTTCTTT.

About this clonotype: No conserved phenylalanine or tryptophan ends this CDR3, so it is likely a read error. This rearrangement joins TRBV11-2 to TRBJ2-1; D is possibly TRBD1 (6 bases). The CDR3 loop spans 13 amino acids. The germline V and J ends were trimmed by 5 bases and 9 bases, with 14 bases remaining between them. CDR1 SGHAT and CDR2 FQNNGV come from the germline V gene. The CDR3, as DNA: TGTGCCAGCAGCCCAGGACAGTGGGTTGAGCAGTTCTCC. This translates into CASSPGQWVEQFS.

Points on this clonotype: The conserved phenylalanine or tryptophan normally closing the CDR3 is absent here, so this likely arose from a read error. The V and J genes are TRBV20-1 and TRBJ2-3, with TRBD2 identical over 13 bases. The CDR3 covers 16 residues. Germline lookup yields CDR1 DFQATT and CDR2 SNEGSKA (reference sequence). CDR3 in amino acids: CTARDRLAGGLDTQYL. DNA of the CDR3: TGCACTGCTAGAGATAGACTAGCGGGAGGATTAGATACGCAGTATTTG.

This clonotype was observed a handful of times. The rearrangement links TRBV7-8 to TRBJ2-3; TRBD2 is a possible D gene (5 bases). The CDR3 has 13 amino acids. Germline CDR1 reads SGHVS; CDR2 reads FQNEAQ. V shed 4 bases and J shed 1 base, with 6 bases lying between them. CDR3 region: CASSSGGTDTQYF. The CDR3 nucleotides read TGTGCCAGCAGCTCCGGGGGCACAGATACGCAGTATTTT.

This clonotype was detected only once. Compared with germline, one end of the junction differs, possibly owing to a read error. The chain uses TRBV6-6 and TRBJ1-5, with D hard to call. CDR1 MNHNY and CDR2 SVGAGI come from the germline V gene (reference sequence). The CDR3 totals 14 residues. Written as DNA, the CDR3 is TGTACCAGCAGTTACTCGTGGCAGAATGAGCCCCAGCATTTT. As protein: CTSSYSWQNEPQHF.

This clonotype was detected many times. The chain couples TRBV6-5 to TRBJ2-1, with 13 bases identical to TRBD2. CDR3 length equals 14 residues. Losses at the gene ends were 6 bases for V and 9 bases for J; bases not matched to a gene: 5. CDR1 MNHEY and CDR2 SVGAGI come from the germline V gene. The CDR3 region has the DNA TGTGCCAGCAGGGGGACTAGCGGGATGGGTGAGCAGTTCTTC. Its translation is CASRGTSGMGEQFF.

The chain has TRBV28 and TRBJ1-1, with no clear D. Germline values: CDR1 MDHEN, CDR2 SYDVKM. The CDR3 loop spans 14 amino acids. The CDR3 here is CVSSLSRLGTEAFF. As DNA, the CDR3 is TGTGTCAGTAGTTTGTCAAGGTTGGGTACTGAAGCTTTCTTT.

V and J are TRBV5-1 and TRBJ2-2; a weak D match, TRBD2 (6 bases). The CDR3 spans 15 residues. Looked up from germline, CDR1 is SGHRS and CDR2 is YFSETQ. Trimming shortened V by 4 bases and J by 1 base, and 11 bases separated the two germline ends. The CDR3 DNA sequence: TGCGCCAGCAGCCTGGGACTCATGAACACCGGGGAGCTGTTTTTT. Its translation: CASSLGLMNTGELFF. Based on the CDR3 plus reference TRBV5-1 and TRBJ2-2, the full variable domain is KAGVTQTPRYLIKTRGQQVTLSCSPISGHRSVSWYQQTPGQGLQFLFEYFSETQRNKGNFPGRFSGRQFSNSRSEMNVSTLELGDSALYLCASSLGLMNTGELFFGEGSRLTVL.

With regard to this clonotype: The junction departs from the called germline gene at one end, perhaps through a read error. The V and J genes are TRBV20-1 and TRBJ2-1; 7 nucleotides match TRBD2. The germline V gene has CDR1 DFQATT and CDR2 SNEGSKA (reference sequence). The CDR3 sequence is 14 residues long. The CDR3 bases are TGCAGTGCTAAAAGACCTAGCGGATACAATGCGCAGTTCTTC. Translating gives CSAKRPSGYNAQFF.

The chain employs TRBV21-1 and TRBJ2-6. TRBV21-1 is assigned pseudogene status. This CDR3 is built from 21 residues. The CDR3 loop reads CASSKSVEGDDGLSGANVLTF. The CDR3 DNA reads as TGTGCCAGCAGCAAGTCCGTGGAAGGTGACGACGGCCTCTCTGGGGCCAACGTCCTGACTTTC.

The chain joins TRBV11-1 to TRBJ2-3; 9 positions match TRBD2. The junction had 6 bases not matched to a gene; V was cut back by 5 bases and J by 3 bases. Germline V gives CDR1 SGHAT, CDR2 FQDESV (reference sequence). This CDR3 has 15 amino acids. CDR3 amino acids: CASSISGSRTDTQYF. In DNA, the CDR3 is TGTGCCAGCAGCATTAGCGGGAGTCGTACAGATACGCAGTATTTT.

In its sample, this clonotype was seen a few times. V gene TRBV6-1 combines with J gene TRBJ2-5; no reliable D call. With 2 bases removed from V and 1 base from J, the gap between germline ends came to 11 bases. The germline gives CDR1 MNHNS, CDR2 SASEGT. CDR3 length: 15 amino acids. CDR3: CASSERPTFQETQYF. The DNA for the CDR3 is TGTGCCAGCAGTGAACGACCTACTTTCCAAGAGACCCAGTACTTC.

Remarks on this clonotype: The conserved phenylalanine or tryptophan normally closing the CDR3 is absent here, so this likely arose from a read error. It is unclear where the CDR3 begins or ends on the DNA, so no DNA is shown, and the CDR3 is as TCRdb lists it. The CDR3 sequence: CSASKGNYGYIY. V is TRBV20-1 and J is TRBJ1-2. A total of 12 residues make up the CDR3, ends included. Germline V gene data show CDR1 as DFQATT and CDR2 as SNEGSKA (reference sequence).

The chain combines TRBV10-2 with TRBJ1-6; TRBD1 agrees at 8 bases. The junction had 2 bases not matched to a gene; V was cut back by 4 bases and J by 9 bases. Per the germline V gene, CDR1 is WSHSY and CDR2 is SAAADI. The CDR3 is made up of 13 amino acids. CDR3 amino acids: CASSGTGGSPLHF. Written as DNA, the CDR3 is TGCGCCAGCAGTGGAACAGGGGGTTCACCCCTCCACTTT.

In this sample, this clonotype turned up many times. The chain links TRBV12-3 or TRBV12-4 to TRBJ1-5, with 10 positions matching TRBD1. V lost 6 bases to trimming and J lost 7 bases; unmatched junction nucleotides: 9. The CDR3 covers 15 residues. The CDR3 sequence: CASSSRQGAQQPQHF. CDR3 bases: TGTGCCAGCAGCAGTAGACAGGGGGCTCAACAGCCCCAGCATTTT.

In regard to this clonotype: Compared with germline, one end of the junction differs, possibly owing to a read error. J is TRBJ2-1 and V is TRBV20-1; TRBD2 agrees at 13 bases. The CDR3 length is 16 residues. The germline gives CDR1 DFQATT, CDR2 SNEGSKA (reference sequence). The CDR3 region is CSASLMGTSGTYEQFF. Here the CDR3 DNA reads TGCAGCGCTAGTCTAATGGGGACTAGCGGGACCTATGAGCAGTTCTTC.